This T cell receptor beta chain was identified during a study of response to subunit inactivated influenza vaccine. TCRdb fed the RT-PCR reads into MiXCR, producing one record per CDR3 protein. The sample records about 240,000 distinct CDR3 sequences, about 12% being singletons. The CDR3 is 16 amino acids. The V gene lost 0 bases and the J gene lost 2 bases, with 12 bases spanning the gap. Germline-derived CDR1 and CDR2 are SGDLS and YYNGEE. Study-wide results and limits: Few new T cells, the authors suggested, are recruited by each seasonal influenza vaccination.

This clonotype was detected a few times. The antigen remains unidentified. The chain couples TRBV9 to TRBJ2-1; either TRBD1 or TRBD2 may fit D (5 bases each). The material was non-naive T cells sorted from PBMCs, obtained 14 to 15 days before vaccination. The receptor was isolated from a man aged 45-65 years who received an inactivated influenza vaccine. CDR3: CASSVGRGVTYNEQFF. CDR3 bases: TGTGCCAGCAGCGTAGGCCGGGGCGTCACCTACAATGAGCAGTTCTTC.